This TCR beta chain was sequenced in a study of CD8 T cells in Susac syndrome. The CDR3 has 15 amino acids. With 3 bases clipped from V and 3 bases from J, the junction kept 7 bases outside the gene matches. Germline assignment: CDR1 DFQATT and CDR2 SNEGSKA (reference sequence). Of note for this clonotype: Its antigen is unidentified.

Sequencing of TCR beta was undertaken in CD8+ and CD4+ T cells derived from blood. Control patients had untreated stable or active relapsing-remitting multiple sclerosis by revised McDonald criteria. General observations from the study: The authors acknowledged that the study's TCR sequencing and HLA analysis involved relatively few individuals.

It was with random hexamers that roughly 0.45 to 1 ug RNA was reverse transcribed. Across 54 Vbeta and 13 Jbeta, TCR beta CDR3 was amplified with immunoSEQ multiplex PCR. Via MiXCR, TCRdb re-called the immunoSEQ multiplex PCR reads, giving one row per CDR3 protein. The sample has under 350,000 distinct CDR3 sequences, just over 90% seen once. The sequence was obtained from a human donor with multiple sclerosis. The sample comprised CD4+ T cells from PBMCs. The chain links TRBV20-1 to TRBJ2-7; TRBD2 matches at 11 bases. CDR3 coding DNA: TGCAGTGCTAGTGAAACTAGCGGGGGTTTCTACGAGCAGTACTTC. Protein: CSASETSGGFYEQYF.